These 8 T cell receptor beta chains came from one sample sequenced in a study of PD-1 blockade in mismatch repair-deficient tumors. Measured with immunoSEQ multiplex PCR; TCRdb has only the in-frame clones, and not every one. This table has tens of thousands of clones, roughly four fifths appearing once. The sample consisted of peripheral blood, taken 2 weeks after starting pembrolizumab. The receptor set was obtained from an adult with mismatch repair-deficient cancer.

This chain uses TRBV7-6 with TRBJ2-5; D is undetermined. The V gene's germline CDR1 is SGHVS and CDR2 FNYEAQ. The CDR3 loop spans 12 amino acids. Between the trimmed V and J ends, which lost 8 bases and 1 base, there was a span of 8 bases. The CDR3 region is CASGLLQETQYF. The CDR3 DNA follows: TGTGCCAGCGGTCTACTCCAAGAGACCCAGTACTTC. The complete variable domain, with remaining parts taken from reference TRBV7-6 and TRBJ2-5, reads GAGVSQSPRYKVTKRGQDVALRCDPISGHVSLYWYRQALGQGPEFLTYFNYEAQQDKSGLPNDRFSAERPEGSISTLTIQRTEQRDSAMYRCASGLLQETQYFGPGTRLLVL.

This clone was seen only once. This chain connects TRBV27 to TRBJ2-2; tentatively, D is TRBD1 (5 bases). V was shortened by 3 bases and J by 6 bases, with 8 bases between the two germline ends. Per the germline V gene, CDR1 is MNHEY and CDR2 is SMNVEV (reference sequence). This CDR3 is 13 amino acids long. The CDR3 DNA reads TGTGCCAGCAGTTTTCAAGGGGCCGGGGAGCTGTTTTTT. It yields the protein CASSFQGAGELFF.

The chain employs TRBV21-1 and TRBJ2-5; TRBD2 is taken as the D call from the table, unchecked against the DNA. TRBV21-1 is classified as a pseudogene. There are 22 residues in the CDR3. The CDR3 region is CASSKIKGLKYSSGTYQETQYF. CDR3 sequence (DNA): TGTGCCAGCAGCAAAATCAAAGGACTCAAATATTCTAGCGGTACGTACCAAGAGACCCAGTACTTC.

This chain connects TRBV4-2 to TRBJ2-7, with D perhaps TRBD2 (6 bases). The germline CDR1 and CDR2 sequences are LGHNA and YNFKEQ. The V gene lost 1 base and the J gene lost 5 bases, with 18 bases spanning the gap. CDR3 size: 16 residues. The CDR3 DNA follows: TGTGCCAGCAGCCAAGGAAGGTCCCGGGACTTCGACGAGCAGTACTTC. Translation gives CASSQGRSRDFDEQYF.

This clone was seen only a few times. This rearrangement joins TRBV6-5 to TRBJ2-7, with 7 bases that match TRBD2. V shed 5 bases and J 2 bases; nucleotides not matched to a gene: 9. This CDR3 comprises 15 residues. In germline, CDR1 is MNHEY, CDR2 SVGAGI. CDR3 region: CASSGRLAFAYEQYF. CDR3 bases: TGTGCCAGCAGTGGTCGACTAGCTTTTGCCTACGAGCAGTACTTC.

The chain recombines TRBV10-1 with TRBJ2-5; a weak D match, TRBD2 (5 bases). Germline lookup yields CDR1 WNHNN and CDR2 SYGVQD (reference sequence). The CDR3 has 15 residues. Trimming left V 0 bases short and J 2 bases short, with 10 bases between. CDR3 bases: TGCGCCAGCAGTGAGTCCGGGGTTCGTCAAGAGACCCAGTACTTC. It codes for CASSESGVRQETQYF.

In this sample, this clone turned up once. The chain links TRBV4-2 to TRBJ1-2, with D unresolved. Germline assignment: CDR1 LGHNA and CDR2 YNFKEQ. The CDR3 loop spans 16 amino acids. V was pared by 0 bases and J by 2 bases, with 13 bases between. CDR3 sequence: CASSQESPSANYGYTF. In DNA, the CDR3 is TGTGCCAGCAGCCAAGAGTCCCCCTCTGCAAACTATGGCTACACCTTC.

This chain links TRBV29-1 with TRBJ1-1, with no clear D. V lost 7 bases, J lost 7 bases, and 10 bases lay in between. CDR3 length: 10 amino acids. Germline CDR1 is SQVTM and CDR2 is ANQGSEA. The CDR3 DNA follows: TGCAGCGCTGAGGACGGTGAAGCTTTCTTT. Its protein product is CSAEDGEAFF.